These 16 T cell receptor beta chains came from one sample sequenced in a study of vaccination effects on CD4 cells after COVID-19. Antigen-specific CD4+ T cells expanded by the ViraFEST assay with viral peptide pools were then sequenced. The culture ran for roughly ten days before CD4+ T cells were isolated. The infection with SARS-CoV-2 (confirmed by PCR) occurred in this person between March and December 2020. Either the BNT162b2 or mRNA-1273 vaccine was given to participants in two doses. These receptors lack a known antigen. Sequencing used immunoSEQ multiplex PCR; TCRdb keeps in-frame clones, though not all of them. In the table there are approximately 15,000 clones, about 78% of which are singletons. This specimen was CD4+ T cells from PBMCs cultured with SARS-CoV-2 spike peptides, taken after COVID-19 vaccination. The receptors stem from a human donor who had a prior SARS-CoV-2 infection.

V usage is TRBV9 and J usage is TRBJ2-2; 13 bases are a match to TRBD2. The CDR3 is 18 residues long. Germline CDR1 and CDR2: SGDLS and YYNGEE. V was pared by 0 bases and J by 6 bases, with 8 bases of the junction left unmatched. CDR3 in amino acids: CASSVATGTSGVPGELFF. In nucleotides, the CDR3 is TGTGCCAGCAGCGTAGCTACCGGGACTAGCGGGGTACCCGGGGAGCTGTTTTTT.

CDR3 region: CAKEILAGGRNEQFF. For the CDR3, the DNA is TGTGCCAAAGAGATACTAGCGGGAGGAAGAAATGAGCAGTTCTTC. This rearrangement joins TRBV30 to TRBJ2-1; 12 nucleotides align to TRBD2. Germline V gene sequence: CDR1 GTSNPN, CDR2 SVGIG (reference sequence). J gave up 7 bases and V 8 bases, and 12 bases lay outside the gene matches. The CDR3 is made up of 15 amino acids.

V usage is TRBV6-1 and J usage is TRBJ2-2; 7 bases are a match to TRBD2. The CDR3 covers 14 residues. The junction had 1 base not matched to a gene; V was cut back by 2 bases and J by 4 bases. Looked up from germline, CDR1 is MNHNS and CDR2 is SASEGT. The CDR3 DNA reads as TGTGCCAGCAGTGAATGGGGGGGCACCGGGGAGCTGTTTTTT. Its protein is CASSEWGGTGELFF.

The chain links TRBV12-3 or TRBV12-4 to TRBJ2-1; weak D call: TRBD2 (5 bases). Trimming took 6 bases from V and 5 from J, leaving 11 bases between them. CDR3 size: 13 residues. The CDR3: CASRSGYNNEQFF. For the CDR3, the DNA is TGTGCCAGCAGGAGCGGATATAACAATGAGCAGTTCTTC.

This clone was recorded once. This chain links TRBV7-2 with TRBJ2-1; TRBD2 matches 9 bases. CDR3 length: 14 residues. The trim removed 5 bases at V and 9 bases at J, leaving 8 bases unmatched. Germline CDR1 SGHTA, CDR2 FQGNSA. CDR3 sequence (DNA): TGTGCCAGCAGCCCCTGGGGACTAGCAGCTGAGCAGTTCTTC. This sequence encodes CASSPWGLAAEQFF.

The chain combines TRBV4-2 with TRBJ2-3; TRBD2 is a possible D gene (6 bases). There are 15 residues in the CDR3. CDR1 LGHNA and CDR2 YNFKEQ come from the germline V gene. The ends were cut back, 4 bases at V and 6 bases at J, with 17 bases in the middle. The CDR3 protein is CASSPGTHAGDTQYF. The DNA for the CDR3 is TGTGCCAGCAGCCCCGGGACTCATGCAGGGGATACGCAGTATTTT.

The chain links TRBV11-3 to TRBJ2-5; TRBD2 agrees at 9 bases. Germline V lookup: CDR1 SGHNT, CDR2 YENEEA. The CDR3 runs to 17 residues. J lost 1 base, V lost 5 bases, and 11 bases had no gene match. The chain's CDR3 is CASSPDPLAGRQETQYF. The CDR3 DNA is TGTGCCAGCAGCCCAGATCCTCTAGCGGGGCGCCAAGAGACCCAGTACTTC.

This sequence joins TRBV29-1 and TRBJ1-2, with a weak D call TRBD1 (5 bases). Germline V gene sequence: CDR1 SQVTM, CDR2 ANQGSEA. V lost 4 bases to trimming and J lost 4 bases, with 13 bases between them. The CDR3 has 13 residues. This CDR3 is CSVGSGQGYGYTF. The CDR3 region has the DNA TGCAGCGTTGGCTCCGGGCAGGGCTATGGCTACACCTTC.

This clone was picked up a small number of times. The chain combines TRBV28 with TRBJ2-7; possible D gene TRBD1, 5 bases. V lost 9 bases and J 6 bases, leaving 15 bases between the germline ends. Germline V CDR1 and CDR2: MDHEN, SYDVKM. The CDR3 extends over 12 amino acids. The CDR3 region has the DNA TGTGCCAGTAATGGTGGGGCTGGCGAGCAGTACTTC. Amino acids: CASNGGAGEQYF.

The V call is TRBV5-1, the J call TRBJ2-4; perhaps TRBD2 as D (5 bases). Germline values: CDR1 SGHRS, CDR2 YFSETQ. The CDR3 is 15 amino acids. Trimming removed 0 bases at V and 15 bases at J, with 22 bases between. The CDR3 protein is CASSLVTGYEGSRYF. CDR3 in DNA: TGCGCCAGCAGCTTGGTGACGGGGTATGAAGGCTCTCGGTACTTC.

The chain joins TRBV12-3 or TRBV12-4 to TRBJ1-1; D is uncertain. This CDR3 comprises 12 residues. V gave up 7 bases and J gave up 5 bases, with 11 bases separating them. CDR3 nucleotide sequence: TGTGCCAGCACCAGCTGGGCTACTGAAGCTTTCTTT. This encodes CASTSWATEAFF.

The chain employs TRBV24-1 and TRBJ2-1; TRBD2 might be the D (6 bases). Germline V gene lookup returns CDR1 KGHDR and CDR2 SFDVKD. Trimming took 0 bases from V and 7 from J, leaving 9 bases between them. CDR3 length: 14 residues. The CDR3 region is CATSDLPRENEQFF. The CDR3 nucleotides read TGTGCCACCAGTGATTTGCCCCGGGAGAATGAGCAGTTCTTC.

As concerns this clone: A read error is possible here, since a much larger clone lies one base away. The chain couples TRBV7-2 to TRBJ2-3; D remains ambiguous. V lost 3 bases, J lost 5 bases, and 6 bases lay in between. Germline CDR1 SGHTA, CDR2 FQGNSA. This CDR3 spans 12 amino acids. CDR3: CASSLWGDTQYF. Written as DNA, the CDR3 is TGTGCCAGCAGCTTGTGGGGAGATACGCAGTATTTT. Complete variable domain (other parts from reference TRBV7-2 and TRBJ2-3): GAGVSQSPSNKVTEKGKDVELRCDPISGHTALYWYRQSLGQGLEFLIYFQGNSAPDKSGLPSDRFSAERTGGSVSTLTIQRTQQEDSAVYLCASSLWGDTQYFGPGTRLTVL.

As DNA, the CDR3 is TGCGCCAGCAGCCGAGGTAGTTCTGGAAACACCATATATTTT. Translated, it gives CASSRGSSGNTIYF. This sequence joins TRBV4-3 and TRBJ1-3; D gene unclear. The CDR3 has 14 residues. V was cut by 4 bases and J by 1 base, with 8 bases left in between. Germline loops: CDR1 LGHNA, CDR2 YSLEER.

V usage is TRBV6-6 and J usage is TRBJ2-7, with D possibly matching TRBD1 (5 bases). Per the germline V gene, CDR1 is MNHNY and CDR2 is SVGAGI (reference sequence). Trimming took 4 bases from V and 3 from J, leaving 10 bases between them. This CDR3 contains 13 residues. The CDR3 DNA reads TGTGCCAGCAGTTTATCGACAGACTACGAGCAGTACTTC. Encoded protein: CASSLSTDYEQYF.

This clone is deemed medium-sized. The J gene is TRBJ1-5, the V gene TRBV15; D remains ambiguous. Trimming removed 0 bases at V and 5 bases at J, with 8 bases between. The CDR3 is 14 residues long. From germline, CDR1 is LNHNV and CDR2 YYDKDF (reference sequence). DNA of the CDR3: TGTGCCACCAGCAGAGAATATGAGGATCAGCCCCAGCATTTT. This sequence encodes CATSREYEDQPQHF.